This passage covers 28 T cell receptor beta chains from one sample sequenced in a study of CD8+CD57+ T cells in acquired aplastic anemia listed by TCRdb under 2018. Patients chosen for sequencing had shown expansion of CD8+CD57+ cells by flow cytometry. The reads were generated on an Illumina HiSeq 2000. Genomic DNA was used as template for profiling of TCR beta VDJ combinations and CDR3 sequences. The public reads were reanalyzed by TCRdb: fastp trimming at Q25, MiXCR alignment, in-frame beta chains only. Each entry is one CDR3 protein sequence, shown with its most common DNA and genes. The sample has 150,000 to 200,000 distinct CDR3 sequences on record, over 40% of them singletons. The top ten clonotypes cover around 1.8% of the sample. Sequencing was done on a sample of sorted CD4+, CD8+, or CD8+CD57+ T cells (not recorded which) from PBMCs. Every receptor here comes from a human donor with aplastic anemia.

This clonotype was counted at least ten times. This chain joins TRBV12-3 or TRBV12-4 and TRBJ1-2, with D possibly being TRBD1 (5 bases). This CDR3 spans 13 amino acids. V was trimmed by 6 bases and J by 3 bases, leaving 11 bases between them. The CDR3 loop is CASRPGTDYGYTF. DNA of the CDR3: TGTGCCAGCAGGCCAGGGACGGACTATGGCTACACCTTC.

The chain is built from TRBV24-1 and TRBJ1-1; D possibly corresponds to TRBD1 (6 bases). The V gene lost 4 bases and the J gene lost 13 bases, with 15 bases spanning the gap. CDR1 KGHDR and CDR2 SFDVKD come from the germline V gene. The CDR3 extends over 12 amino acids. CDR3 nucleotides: TGTGCCACCAGTGACCCGGACAGCGGGGGTTTCTTT. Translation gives CATSDPDSGGFF.

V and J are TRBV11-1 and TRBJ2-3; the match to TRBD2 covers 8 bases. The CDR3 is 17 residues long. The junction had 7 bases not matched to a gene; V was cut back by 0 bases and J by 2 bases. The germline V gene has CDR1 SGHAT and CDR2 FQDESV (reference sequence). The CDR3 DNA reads TGTGCCAGCAGCTTAGCGGTGATAGCGGGAACCACAGATACGCAGTATTTT. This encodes CASSLAVIAGTTDTQYF.

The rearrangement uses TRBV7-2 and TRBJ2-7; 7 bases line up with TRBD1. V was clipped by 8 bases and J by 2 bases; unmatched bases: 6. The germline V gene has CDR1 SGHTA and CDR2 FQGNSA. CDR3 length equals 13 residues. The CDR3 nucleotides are TGTGCCAGCGCAGGGGACAGCACCTACGAGCAGTACTTC. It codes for CASAGDSTYEQYF.

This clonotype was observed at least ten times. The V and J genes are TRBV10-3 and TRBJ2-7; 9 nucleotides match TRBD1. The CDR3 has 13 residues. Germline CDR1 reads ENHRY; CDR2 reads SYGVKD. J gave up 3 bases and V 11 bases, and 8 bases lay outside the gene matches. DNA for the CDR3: TGTGCCGGCTCCGGGACAGGGTTCTACGAGCAGTACTTC. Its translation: CAGSGTGFYEQYF.

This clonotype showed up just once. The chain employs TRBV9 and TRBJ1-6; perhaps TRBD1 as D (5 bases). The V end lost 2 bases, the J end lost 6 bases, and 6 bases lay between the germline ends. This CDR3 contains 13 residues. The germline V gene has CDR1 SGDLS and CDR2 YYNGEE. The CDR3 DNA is TGTGCCAGCAGCGTCCAGGGTAATTCACCCCTCCACTTT. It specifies CASSVQGNSPLHF.

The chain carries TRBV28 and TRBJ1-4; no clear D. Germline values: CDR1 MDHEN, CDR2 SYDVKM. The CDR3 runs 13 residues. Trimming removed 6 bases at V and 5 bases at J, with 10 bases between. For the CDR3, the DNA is TGTGCCAGCAGGCCAAACCTGAATGAAAAACTGTTTTTT. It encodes CASRPNLNEKLFF.

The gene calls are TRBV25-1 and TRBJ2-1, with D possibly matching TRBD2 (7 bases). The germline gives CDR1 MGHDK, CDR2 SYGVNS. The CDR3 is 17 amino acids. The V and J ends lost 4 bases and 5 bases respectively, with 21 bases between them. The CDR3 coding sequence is TGTGCCAGCAGTGCTCATTCTTGGGGGCTAGCGGACAATGAGCAGTTCTTC. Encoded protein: CASSAHSWGLADNEQFF. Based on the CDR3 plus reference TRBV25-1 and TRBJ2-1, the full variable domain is EADIYQTPRYLVIGTGKKITLECSQTMGHDKMYWYQQDPGMELHLIHYSYGVNSTEKGDLSSESTVSRIRTEHFPLTLESARPSHTSQYLCASSAHSWGLADNEQFFGPGTRLTVL.

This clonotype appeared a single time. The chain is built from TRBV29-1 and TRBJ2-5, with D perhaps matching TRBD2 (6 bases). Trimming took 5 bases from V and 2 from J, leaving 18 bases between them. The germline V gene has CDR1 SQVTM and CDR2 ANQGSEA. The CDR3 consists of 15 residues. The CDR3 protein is CSVLGRWAGQETQYF. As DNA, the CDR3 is TGCAGCGTTTTAGGCCGCTGGGCGGGACAAGAGACCCAGTACTTC.

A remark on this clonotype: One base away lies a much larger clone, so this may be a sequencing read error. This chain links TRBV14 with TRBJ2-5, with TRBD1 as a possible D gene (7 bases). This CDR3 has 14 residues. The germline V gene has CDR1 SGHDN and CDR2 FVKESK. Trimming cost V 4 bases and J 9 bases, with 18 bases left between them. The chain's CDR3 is CASSLGSRGEAQYF. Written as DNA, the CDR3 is TGTGCCAGCAGCCTCGGTTCCAGGGGGGAGGCCCAGTACTTC.

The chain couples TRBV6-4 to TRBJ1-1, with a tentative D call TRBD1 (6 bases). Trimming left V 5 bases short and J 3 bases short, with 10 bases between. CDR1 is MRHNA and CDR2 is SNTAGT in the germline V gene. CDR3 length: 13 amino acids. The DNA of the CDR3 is TGTGCCAGCAGTTCAAGACAGGACACTGAAGCTTTCTTT. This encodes CASSSRQDTEAFF.

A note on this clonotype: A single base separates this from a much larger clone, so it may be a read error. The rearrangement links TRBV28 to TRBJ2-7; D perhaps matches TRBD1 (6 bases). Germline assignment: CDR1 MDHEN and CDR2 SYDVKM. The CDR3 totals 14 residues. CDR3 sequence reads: CASRRQASTYERYF. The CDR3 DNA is TGTGCCAGCAGGCGACAGGCCTCTACCTACGAGCGGTACTTC.

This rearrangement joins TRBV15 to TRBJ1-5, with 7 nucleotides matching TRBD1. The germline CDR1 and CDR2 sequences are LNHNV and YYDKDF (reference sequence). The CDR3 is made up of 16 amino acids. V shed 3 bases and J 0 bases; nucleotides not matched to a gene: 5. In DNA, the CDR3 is TGTGCCACCAGCAGCGAGGGACAGAATAGCAATCAGCCCCAGCATTTT. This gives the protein CATSSEGQNSNQPQHF.

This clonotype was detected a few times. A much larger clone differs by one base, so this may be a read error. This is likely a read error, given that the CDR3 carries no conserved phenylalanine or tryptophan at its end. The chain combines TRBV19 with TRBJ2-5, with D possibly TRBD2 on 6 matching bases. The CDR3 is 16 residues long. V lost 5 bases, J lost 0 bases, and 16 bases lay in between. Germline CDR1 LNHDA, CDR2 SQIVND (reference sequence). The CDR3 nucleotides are TGTGCCAGTAGTGGGGCGGCGGGGAGGAACCAAGAGACCCAGTACCTC. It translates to CASSGAAGRNQETQYL.

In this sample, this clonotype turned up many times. CDR3 protein: CASGDGIYNEQFF. DNA for the CDR3: TGCGCCAGCGGAGACGGAATCTACAATGAGCAGTTCTTC. The V gene is TRBV5-1, the J gene TRBJ2-1; D is ambiguous. Trimming pared 7 bases from V and 3 bases from J, leaving 11 bases between. The germline gives CDR1 SGHRS, CDR2 YFSETQ. This CDR3 has 13 amino acids.

CDR3 nucleotide sequence: TGCGCCAGCAGCCTGCGGACAGCTGCGAACACTGAAGCTTTCTTT. Protein product: CASSLRTAANTEAFF. The chain links TRBV5-1 to TRBJ1-1; the D gene is possibly TRBD1 (6 bases). The CDR3 totals 15 residues. V shed 4 bases and J shed 1 base, with 14 bases lying between them. Per the germline V gene, CDR1 is SGHRS and CDR2 is YFSETQ. The whole variable domain, remainder taken from reference TRBV5-1 and TRBJ1-1, is KAGVTQTPRYLIKTRGQQVTLSCSPISGHRSVSWYQQTPGQGLQFLFEYFSETQRNKGNFPGRFSGRQFSNSRSEMNVSTLELGDSALYLCASSLRTAANTEAFFGQGTRLTVV.

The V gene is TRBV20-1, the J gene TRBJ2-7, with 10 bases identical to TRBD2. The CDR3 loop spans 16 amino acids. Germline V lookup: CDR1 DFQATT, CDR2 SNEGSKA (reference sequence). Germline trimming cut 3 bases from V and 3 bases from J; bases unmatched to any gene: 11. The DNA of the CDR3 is TGCAGTGCTAGGGCGGAAAGCGGGAGGGTTTACTACGAGCAGTACTTC. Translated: CSARAESGRVYYEQYF.

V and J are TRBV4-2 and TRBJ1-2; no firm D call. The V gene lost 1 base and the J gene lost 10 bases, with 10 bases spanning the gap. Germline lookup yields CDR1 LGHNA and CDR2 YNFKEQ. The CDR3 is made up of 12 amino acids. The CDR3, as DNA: TGTGCCAGCAGCCAAGGCCCTCCCGACTACACCTTC. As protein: CASSQGPPDYTF.

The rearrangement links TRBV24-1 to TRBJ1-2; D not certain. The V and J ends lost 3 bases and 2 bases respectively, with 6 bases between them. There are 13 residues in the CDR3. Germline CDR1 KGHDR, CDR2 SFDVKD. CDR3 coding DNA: TGTGCCACCAGTGATGTACAGAACTATGGCTACACCTTC. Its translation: CATSDVQNYGYTF.

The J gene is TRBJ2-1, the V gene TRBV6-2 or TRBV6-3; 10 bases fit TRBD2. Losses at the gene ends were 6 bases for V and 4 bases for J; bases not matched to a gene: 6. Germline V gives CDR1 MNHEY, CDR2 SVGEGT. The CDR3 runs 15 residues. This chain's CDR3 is CASRPAGGQYNEQFF. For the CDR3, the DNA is TGTGCCAGCAGGCCAGCGGGGGGGCAGTACAATGAGCAGTTCTTC.

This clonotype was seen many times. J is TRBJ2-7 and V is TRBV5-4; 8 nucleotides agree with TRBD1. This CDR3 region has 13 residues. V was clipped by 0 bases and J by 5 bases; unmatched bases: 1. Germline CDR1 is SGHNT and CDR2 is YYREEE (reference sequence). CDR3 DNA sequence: TGTGCCAGCAGCTTGGCAGGGGGCAACGAGCAGTACTTC. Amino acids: CASSLAGGNEQYF.

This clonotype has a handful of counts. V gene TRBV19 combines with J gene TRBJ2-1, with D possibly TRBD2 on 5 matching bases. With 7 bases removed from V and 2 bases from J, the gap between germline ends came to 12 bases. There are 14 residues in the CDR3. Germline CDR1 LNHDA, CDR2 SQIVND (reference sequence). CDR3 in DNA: TGTGCCAGTACCCTAGCTGGGGCCTACAATGAGCAGTTCTTC. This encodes CASTLAGAYNEQFF.

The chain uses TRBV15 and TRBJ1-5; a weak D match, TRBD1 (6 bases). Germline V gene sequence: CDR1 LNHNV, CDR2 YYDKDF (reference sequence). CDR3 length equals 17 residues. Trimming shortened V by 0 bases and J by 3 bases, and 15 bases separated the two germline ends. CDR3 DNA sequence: TGTGCCACCAGCAGAGAAGGCGGGGGGCCCTTCAATCAGCCCCAGCATTTT. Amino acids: CATSREGGGPFNQPQHF.

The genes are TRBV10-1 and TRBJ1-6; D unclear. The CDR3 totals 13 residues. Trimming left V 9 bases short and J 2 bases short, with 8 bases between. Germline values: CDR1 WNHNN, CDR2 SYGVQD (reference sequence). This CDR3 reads CASYGPYNSPLHF. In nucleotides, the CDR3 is TGCGCCAGTTACGGTCCCTATAATTCACCCCTCCACTTT.

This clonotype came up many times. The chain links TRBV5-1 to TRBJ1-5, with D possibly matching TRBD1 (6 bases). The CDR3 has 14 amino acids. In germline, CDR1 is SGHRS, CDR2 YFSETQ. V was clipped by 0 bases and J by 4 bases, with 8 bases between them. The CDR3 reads CASSLGGANQPQHF. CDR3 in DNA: TGCGCCAGCAGCTTGGGGGGGGCGAATCAGCCCCAGCATTTT.

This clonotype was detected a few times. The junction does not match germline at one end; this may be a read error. The CDR3 region is CASSLRDRSYEQYF. The CDR3 bases are TGTGCCAGCAGTCTCCGGGACAGGTCCTACGAGCAGTACTTC. The genes are TRBV10-3 and TRBJ2-7, with 8 bases aligning to TRBD1. The CDR3 loop spans 14 amino acids. Per germline, CDR1 ENHRY and CDR2 SYGVKD.

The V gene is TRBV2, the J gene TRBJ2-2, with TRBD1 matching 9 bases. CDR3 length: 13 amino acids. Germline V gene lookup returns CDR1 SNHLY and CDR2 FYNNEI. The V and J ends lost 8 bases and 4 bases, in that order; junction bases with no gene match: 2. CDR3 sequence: CASRGQGTGELFF. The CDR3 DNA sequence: TGTGCCAGCCGGGGACAGGGCACCGGGGAGCTGTTTTTT.

CDR3 loop: CASSLTVTSRGTEAFF. CDR3 coding DNA: TGTGCCAGCAGCTTAACGGTAACCTCCCGGGGAACTGAAGCTTTCTTT. The genes are TRBV7-2 and TRBJ1-1, with D uncertain. Trimming shortened V by 2 bases and J by 5 bases, and 18 bases separated the two germline ends. The CDR3 covers 16 residues. Germline assignment: CDR1 SGHTA and CDR2 FQGNSA.